Detailed here is one T cell receptor (beta chain). Its antigen is as yet unknown. This CDR3 region has 13 residues. V lost 5 bases, J lost 1 base, and 8 bases lay in between. Looked up from germline, CDR1 is SGHVS and CDR2 is FNYEAQ. This specimen belongs to a study of cytomegalovirus exposure and HLA in healthy donors. On the study more broadly: Earlier work reported 117 million unique TCR beta sequences from about 180 million T cells. The study, taken as a whole, reports: Researchers catalogued approximately 160 TCR beta chains as cytomegalovirus-associated. For most TCR beta V segments, an earlier analysis put the productive rate at about 87% or about 30% of the time. Trimming of TCR beta V- and J-genes showed a link, identified in a later analysis, to a missense DCLRE1C variant.

PCR primers comprised 60 Vbeta and 13 Jbeta primers. Libraries were prepared by immunoSEQ multiplex PCR; TCRdb keeps only in-frame clonotypes and omits some of them. The table includes 100,000 to 150,000 clones, 77% detected once. The clonotype was recovered from a middle-aged woman in good health and CMV-seropositive. Sequenced input: PBMCs. The chain joins TRBV7-6 to TRBJ1-1; D ambiguous. The CDR3 sequence is CASSPDWNTEAFF. The CDR3 region has the DNA TGTGCCAGCAGCCCTGACTGGAACACTGAAGCTTTCTTT.